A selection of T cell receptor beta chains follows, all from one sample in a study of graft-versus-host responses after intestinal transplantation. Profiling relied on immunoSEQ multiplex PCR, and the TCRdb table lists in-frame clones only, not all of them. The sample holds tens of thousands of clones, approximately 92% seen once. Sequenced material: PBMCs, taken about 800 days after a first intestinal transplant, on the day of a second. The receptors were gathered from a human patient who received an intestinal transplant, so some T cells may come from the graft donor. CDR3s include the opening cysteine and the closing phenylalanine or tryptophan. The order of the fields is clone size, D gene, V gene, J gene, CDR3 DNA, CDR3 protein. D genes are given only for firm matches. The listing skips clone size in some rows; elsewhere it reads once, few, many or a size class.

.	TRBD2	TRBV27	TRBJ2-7	TGTGCCAGCAGTTTCGGTGGATTGGGACTAGCGGAGTACGAGCAGTACTTC	CASSFGGLGLAEYEQYF
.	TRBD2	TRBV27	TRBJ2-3	TGTGCCAGCATGCCCGGGACTAGCGGGACAGATACGCAGTATTTT	CASMPGTSGTDTQYF
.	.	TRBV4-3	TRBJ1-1	TGCGCCAGCAGCCTACGGGACGCTAACACTGAAGCTTTCTTT	CASSLRDANTEAFF
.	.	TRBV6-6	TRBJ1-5	TGTGCCAGCAGTTACACGGAGACTCAGCCCCAGCATTTT	CASSYTETQPQHF
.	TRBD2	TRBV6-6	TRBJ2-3	TGTGCCAGCGGGTCTAGCGGGAGAGGGACAGATACGCAGTATTTT	CASGSSGRGTDTQYF
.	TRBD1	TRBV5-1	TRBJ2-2	TGCGCCAGCAGCTTTACAGGGGGCTACAACACCGGGGAGCTGTTTTTT	CASSFTGGYNTGELFF
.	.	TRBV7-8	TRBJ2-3	TGTGCCAGCACCGCGACGGAGACGGTCCCAGATACGCAGTATTTT	CASTATETVPDTQYF
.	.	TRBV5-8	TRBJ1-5	TGTGCCAGCAGCCCTGGGACTTCTCAGCCCCAGCATTTT	CASSPGTSQPQHF
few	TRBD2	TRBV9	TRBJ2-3	TGTGCCAGCAGCGCCCTCGGGACTAGCGACACAGATACGCAGTATTTT	CASSALGTSDTDTQYF
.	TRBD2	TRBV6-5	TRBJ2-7	TGTGCCAGCAGCTTGGGACTAGCGGGGGCCTACGAGCAGTACTTC	CASSLGLAGAYEQYF
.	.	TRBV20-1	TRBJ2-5	TGCAGTGCGAGGAGGGAGACCCAGTACTTC	CSARRETQYF
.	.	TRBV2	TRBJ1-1	TGTGCCAGCAGTGGGTCGGGAATGAACACTGAAGCTTTCTTT	CASSGSGMNTEAFF
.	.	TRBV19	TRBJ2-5	TGTGCCAGTAGTATTTGGGGGACAACCGTTCGGGAGACCCAGTACTTC	CASSIWGTTVRETQYF
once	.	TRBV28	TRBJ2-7	TGTGCCAGCACCGCAGACCCGGTCTCCTACGAGCAGTACTTC	CASTADPVSYEQYF
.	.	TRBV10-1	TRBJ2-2	TGCGCCAGCAGTGTACTAGCACAAAACACCGGGGAGCTGTTTTTT	CASSVLAQNTGELFF
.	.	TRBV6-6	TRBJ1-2	TGTGCCAGCAGTTACTCAGAGGTCAACTATGGCTACACCTTC	CASSYSEVNYGYTF
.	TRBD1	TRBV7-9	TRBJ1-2	TGTGCCAGCAGCTCGGGGACAGCCAAAGGGGGCTACACCTTC	CASSSGTAKGGYTF
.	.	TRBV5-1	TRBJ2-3	TGCGCCAGCAGCTTTGACGGGACTAGCACAGATACGCAGTATTTT	CASSFDGTSTDTQYF
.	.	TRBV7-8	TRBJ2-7	TGTGCCAGCAGCTTAGACCAGCGCGTACTTACCTACGAGCAGTACTTC	CASSLDQRVLTYEQYF
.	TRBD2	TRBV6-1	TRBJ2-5	TGTGCCAGCAGTCACGGGACTAGCCTAGGAGAGACCCAGTACTTC	CASSHGTSLGETQYF
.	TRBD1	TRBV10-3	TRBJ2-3	TGTGCCATCAAGGGGGCCTTCAGCACAGATACGCAGTATTTT	CAIKGAFSTDTQYF
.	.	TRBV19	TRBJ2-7	TGTGCCAGTAGTATTGGCCTATCCTACGAGCAGTACTTC	CASSIGLSYEQYF
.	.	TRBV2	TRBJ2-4	TGTGCCAGCACTTATGCCAAAAACATTCAGTACTTC	CASTYAKNIQYF
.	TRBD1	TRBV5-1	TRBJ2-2	TGCGCCAGTACAGGGGACACCGGGGAGCTGTTTTTT	CASTGDTGELFF
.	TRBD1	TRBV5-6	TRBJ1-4	TGTGCCAGCAGCTTGACAGGGGCGGGTGAAAAACTGTTTTTT	CASSLTGAGEKLFF
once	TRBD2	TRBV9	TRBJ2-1	TGTGCCAGCAGCGTAGCTGAGGGACTACTATACAATGAGCAGTTCTTC	CASSVAEGLLYNEQFF
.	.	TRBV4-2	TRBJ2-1	TGTGCCAGCAGCCAAGGAGGGATATACAATGAGCAGTTCTTC	CASSQGGIYNEQFF
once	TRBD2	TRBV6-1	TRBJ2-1	TGTGCCAGCAGTGCCGGGACTAGCCTTCCCTCCTACAATGAGCAGTTCTTC	CASSAGTSLPSYNEQFF
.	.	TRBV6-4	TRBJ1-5	TGTGCCGCCACCCGGGGGAATCTTAGCAATCAGCCCCAGCATTTT	CAATRGNLSNQPQHF
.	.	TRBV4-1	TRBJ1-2	TGCGCCAGCAGCCAAGAGAAAGTTTGGAGGGATGGCTACACCTTC	CASSQEKVWRDGYTF
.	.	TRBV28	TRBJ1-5	TGTGCCATCGGAATTTTGTGGCCCCAGCATTTT	CAIGILWPQHF
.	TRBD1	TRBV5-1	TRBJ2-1	TGCGCCAGCAGCTTACCAACCGGGACAGGAATAGGAAATGAGCAGTTCTTC	CASSLPTGTGIGNEQFF
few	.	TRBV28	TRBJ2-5	TGTGCCAGCAGTTTGGTGGAACAAGAGACCCAGTACTTC	CASSLVEQETQYF
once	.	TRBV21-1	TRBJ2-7	TGTGCCAGCAGCAAAGGCCCTCTTGCGTACGAGCAGTACTTC	CASSKGPLAYEQYF
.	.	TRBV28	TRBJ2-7	TGTGCCAGCAGTCACCGGGCCACTAGAGGCTACGAGCAGTACTTC	CASSHRATRGYEQYF
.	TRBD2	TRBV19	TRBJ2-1	TGTGCCAGTAGTACAAGAGAGCGGGGGAATGAGCAGTTCTTC	CASSTRERGNEQFF
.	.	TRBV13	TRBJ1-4	TGTGCCAGCAGCTTAAGAGGGGATGATGAAAAACTGTTTTTT	CASSLRGDDEKLFF
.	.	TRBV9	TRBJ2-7	TGTGCCAGCAGCGTACGCCCGCTCGGGCAGCAGTACTTC	CASSVRPLGQQYF
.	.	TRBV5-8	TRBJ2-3	TGTGCCAGCAGCCAGGGGAAGTACACAGATACGCAGTATTTT	CASSQGKYTDTQYF
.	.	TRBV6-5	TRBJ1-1	TGTGCCAGCAGTTACTCGGGCCAGACGAACACTGAAGCTTTCTTT	CASSYSGQTNTEAFF
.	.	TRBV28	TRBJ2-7	TGTGCCAGCAGGGCACCCTCCTACGAGCAGTACTTC	CASRAPSYEQYF
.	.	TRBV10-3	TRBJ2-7	TGTGCCATCAGTGGATTAAGGAGGCCGTACGAGCAGTACTTC	CAISGLRRPYEQYF
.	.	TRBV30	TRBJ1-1	TGTGCCTGGAAACGCGGAGGGGGGGGCACTGAAGCTTTCTTT	CAWKRGGGGTEAFF
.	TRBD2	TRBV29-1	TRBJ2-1	TGCAGCGCCGACGGGCTAGCGGGTTTCAATGAGCAGTTCTTC	CSADGLAGFNEQFF
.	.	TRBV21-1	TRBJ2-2	TGTGCCAGCAGCCCCGGGACGGTTAACACCGGGGAGCTGTTTTTT	CASSPGTVNTGELFF
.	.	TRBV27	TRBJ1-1	TGTGCCAGCAGTTTATGGGGACAGAACACTGAAGCTTTCTTT	CASSLWGQNTEAFF
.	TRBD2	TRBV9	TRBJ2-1	TGTGCCAGCAGCGAGGGACTAGCGGGGTACAATGAGCAGTTCTTC	CASSEGLAGYNEQFF
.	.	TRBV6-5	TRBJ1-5	TGTGCCAGCAGTGAACGGTTTTGGGGTCAGCCCCAGCATTTT	CASSERFWGQPQHF
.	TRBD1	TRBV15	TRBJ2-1	TGTGCCACCAGCGTAAGCTCGGGACAGGAGATATTATCCTACAATGAGCAGTTCTTC	CATSVSSGQEILSYNEQFF
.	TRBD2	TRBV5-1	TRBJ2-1	TGCGCCAGCAGCTTAGGACTAGCGGGAGTGGGTGAGCAGTTCTTC	CASSLGLAGVGEQFF
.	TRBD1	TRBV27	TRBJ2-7	TGTGCCAGCAGTAGACAGGGTAGCGAGCAGTACTTC	CASSRQGSEQYF
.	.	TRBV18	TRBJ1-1	TGTGCCAGCTCACCTTGGAATGGGGTGAACACTGAAGCTTTCTTT	CASSPWNGVNTEAFF
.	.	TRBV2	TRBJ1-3	TGTGCCAGCAGTTCCGCTCAGGCGCCAGGAAACACCATATATTTT	CASSSAQAPGNTIYF
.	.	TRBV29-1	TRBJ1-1	TGCAGCGTTGGGGGGTCGAACACTGAAGCTTTCTTT	CSVGGSNTEAFF
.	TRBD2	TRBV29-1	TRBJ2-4	TGCAGCGTTGTCCTAGCGGGAGCCAAAAACATTCAGTACTTC	CSVVLAGAKNIQYF